This TCR beta chain was captured in a study of T cell responses to AZD1222 COVID-19 vaccine. Measured with immunoSEQ multiplex PCR; TCRdb has only the in-frame clones, and not every one. The sample includes about 97,000 clones, 85% to 90% of them seen just once. Findings and caveats of the study: Among spike-specific TCRs, nearly half reportedly target unmutated variant regions.

V was pared by 5 bases and J by 4 bases, with 9 bases between. The CDR3 is 13 residues long. Germline-derived CDR1 and CDR2 are SEHNR and FQNEAQ (reference sequence). A remark on this clone: No antigen is known for it.

The sequence came from an adult in good health. The V and J genes are TRBV7-9 and TRBJ1-5, with D tentatively TRBD1 (6 bases). Here the sequenced sample was peripheral blood, taken on day 0 of AZD1222 vaccination. CDR3 loop: CASSPGTNQPQHF. CDR3 DNA sequence: TGTGCCAGCAGCCCGGGGACAAATCAGCCCCAGCATTTT.